This T cell receptor (beta chain) was found in a study of blood T cells in healthy people across ages (dated by TCRdb to the mid-2010s). Concerning the study at large: In model experiments, roughly one uniquely barcoded TCR beta cDNA molecule per two T cells was captured by template switching. The study measured age-related changes in TCR beta repertoire diversity using deep sequencing normalized with unique cDNA molecular identifiers. Four age groups were formed from the donors: young (average about 16 years), middle-aged (approximately 41), aged (approximately 60) and long-lived (around 82). To avoid experimental bias, donors of different ages were distributed randomly across sequencing lanes. Using the same blood draw, the study looked at two additional independent replicas of 1 million unique cDNA reads for two donors, one aged 18 to 30 and the other aged 80 or older.

The approximately 39 donors, aged about 6 to 100 years, were systemically healthy Caucasian individuals from Russia. Each donor gave ten milliliters of peripheral blood, drawn into EDTA-treated Vacutainer tubes. Ficoll-Paque density-gradient centrifugation was used to isolate PBMCs, with at least 6.5 million per sample. Total RNA, at least 6 micrograms per sample, was extracted from PBMCs with Trizol reagent. Naive CD45RAhigh/CD27high T cell percentages were measured by flow cytometry on a PBMC aliquot from every donor. The junction shows trimming of 5 bases on V and 0 bases on J, plus 14 bases between the germline ends. Taken from cysteine to phenylalanine, the CDR3 has 16 residues. Only the CDR3 DNA stays, 48 bases, in frame from base 1. The germline V gene specifies MNHNS as CDR1 and SASEGT as CDR2. Beyond this particular receptor, the publication reports: Estimates of total diversity based on one million sequenced T cells were considered lower bounds and underestimates. Compared with the aged group, the long-lived group had more naive CD4+ T cells, fewer expanded clones and increased TCR diversity, suggesting age selection. Because the CMV infection status of the donors was unknown, age-related changes in expanded clonotypes may potentially have been confounded. Since profiling was done on bulk unsorted PBMCs, naive and antigen-experienced compartments could not be conclusively compared. A strong correlation was found between observed TCR beta diversity and the percentage of naive T cells measured by flow cytometry. Observed TCR beta diversity per million T cells fell roughly linearly with age, and a significant reduction was already apparent by age roughly 41.

Library construction relied on 5' RACE. A second PCR of 7 to 11 cycles was performed with a sample-barcoded 5' primer and a J-beta primer mix. Each TCR beta cDNA molecule received a unique molecular identifier from a template-switch 5' adaptor carrying 12 random nucleotides. At least 3 million CDR3-containing paired-end reads were obtained from each sample. All of the RNA was converted into first-strand cDNA using the Mint cDNA synthesis kit, with a TRBC-specific oligonucleotide serving as the primer. Following uracil-DNA glycosylase treatment, a first 18-cycle PCR with universal primers M1SS and BC2_uni_R was performed on all cDNA. The paper's data handling went like this. For normalization, 1 million high-quality reads were randomly selected from each sample, with every read carrying a distinct molecular identifier. Reads with shared molecular identifiers were discarded instead of being binned into consensus sequences. CDR3 identification, clonotype clustering and error correction used MiTCR with a Q25 quality threshold and the strictest error-elimination algorithm. Lower-bound total TCR beta diversity was estimated with a nonparametric unseen species model using Euler transformation. TCRdb trimmed public reads at Q25 via fastp, called clones via MiXCR and kept in-frame beta chains. CDR3 protein sequences are deduplicated, and each keeps its most common genes and DNA. The V and J calls follow TCRdb's processing rather than the paper's. The sample table holds over 1,500,000 distinct CDR3 sequences, of which 35% to 50% were seen once. Roughly 23% of the sample is in the top ten clones.

About this clonotype itself: Its recognized antigen is unknown. Base qualities are not recorded, but no much larger clone differs from it by a single base.

Sequencing input: blood. The clonotype comes from a human donor in good health. The rearrangement joined TRBV6-1 to TRBJ1-5; tentative D gene TRBD1, with 6 bases matching. At the DNA level, the sequence is TGTGCCAGCAGTATAATCCAGGGACATAGCAATCAGCCCCAGCATTTT. It is translated as CASSIIQGHSNQPQHF.